The present entry profiles one T cell receptor (beta chain) with its context. Its antigen is unknown. Germline values: CDR1 MDHEN, CDR2 SYDVKM. The CDR3 has 14 amino acids. The V and J ends lost 5 bases and 2 bases, in that order; junction bases with no gene match: 4. Amplification used 60 Vbeta primers and 13 Jbeta primers. The data were produced by immunoSEQ multiplex PCR, yet TCRdb's version contains in-frame clones alone and is incomplete. Of 110,000 to 150,000 clones listed, roughly 70% are singletons. This specimen comes from a study of cytomegalovirus exposure and HLA in healthy donors. Findings of the study overall: Within an earlier analysis, most TCR beta V segments proved productive either about 87% or about 30% of the time. In a later analysis, the majority of CMV-associated beta chains seemingly showed HLA restriction. TRBV6-2, TRBV6-3 and some other V segments were excluded as indistinguishable.

The origin of this receptor is a man younger than 45 in good health and CMV-seronegative. Sequenced sample: PBMCs. V gene TRBV28 combines with J gene TRBJ2-7; TRBD1 agrees at 9 bases. The CDR3 sequence is CASSLWDRAYEQYF. The CDR3 DNA reads as TGTGCCAGCAGTCTTTGGGACAGGGCCTACGAGCAGTACTTC.